Listed below are T cell receptor beta chains from one sample, sequenced in a study of blood T cell repertoires in COVID-19. This table comes from immunoSEQ multiplex PCR, and its TCRdb copy is limited to in-frame clones, with some not included. The sample shows about 140,000 clones, under 90% of them seen only once. Sequencing was performed on peripheral blood. These TCRs come from a man in his 70s who had recovered from COVID-19. CDR3s include the opening cysteine and the closing phenylalanine or tryptophan. A D gene is named only where the DNA matches it firmly. Clone size is shown for a subset of rows, as once, few, many or a class of expanded clone.

size | J | D | V | DNA | CDR3
few | TRBJ1-5 | NA | TRBV28 | TGTGCCAGCAGTTTACTCGGGGTCAATCAGCCCCAGCATTTT | CASSLLGVNQPQHF
NA | TRBJ2-3 | NA | TRBV4-1 | TGCGCCAGCAGCCAAGAATTGTACGGTGGGACTTCCGATACGCAGTATTTT | CASSQELYGGTSDTQYF
NA | TRBJ2-5 | TRBD1 | TRBV24-1 | TGTGCCACCAGTGATCCCGGACAGGGTCAAGAGACCCAGTACTTC | CATSDPGQGQETQYF
NA | TRBJ2-2 | NA | TRBV7-9 | TGTGCCAGCAGCTTACGGGATCCTCAGGGGGGTGCCGGGGAGCTGTTTTTT | CASSLRDPQGGAGELFF
NA | TRBJ2-2 | TRBD1 | TRBV27 | TGTGCCAGCAGTTCAATAGGGGGCACCACCGGGGAGCTGTTTTTT | CASSSIGGTTGELFF
once | TRBJ2-3 | TRBD1 | TRBV11-3 | TGTGCCAGCAGCTCCGGGACAGGCACGAGCACAGATACGCAGTATTTT | CASSSGTGTSTDTQYF
NA | TRBJ2-2 | NA | TRBV9 | TGTGCCAGCAGCGTAGCTTTACTAGATGAGACCGGGGAGCTGTTTTTT | CASSVALLDETGELFF
NA | TRBJ1-6 | NA | TRBV2 | TGTGCCAGCAGTGAAACCCCTACTCGGGATTCACCCCTCCACTTT | CASSETPTRDSPLHF
NA | TRBJ2-5 | TRBD2 | TRBV15 | TGTGCCACCAGCAGACTAGCGGGGAAGTACCAAGAGACCCAGTACTTC | CATSRLAGKYQETQYF
many | TRBJ1-2 | NA | TRBV2 | TGTGCCAGCACCCCTTACTATGGCTACACCTTC | CASTPYYGYTF
NA | TRBJ2-1 | TRBD2 | TRBV27 | TGTGCCAGCAGTCCTAGGACTAGTTTTCTTAATGAGCAGTTCTTC | CASSPRTSFLNEQFF
NA | TRBJ2-1 | NA | TRBV27 | TGTGCCAGCAGTTTTGGTAGGGGCCCCAATGAGCAGTTCTTC | CASSFGRGPNEQFF
NA | TRBJ2-7 | NA | TRBV6-5 | TGTGCCGCGGCCGCGGGCGGGAAGGCATACGAGCAGTACTTC | CAAAAGGKAYEQYF
NA | TRBJ2-3 | NA | TRBV5-5 | TGTGCCAGCAGCTTGGCCGCCAGGCGTACAGATACGCAGTATTTT | CASSLAARRTDTQYF
NA | TRBJ2-3 | NA | TRBV5-1 | TGCGCCAGCGCCATAGCGGACCAAAGAGATACGCAGTATTTT | CASAIADQRDTQYF
NA | TRBJ2-5 | NA | TRBV29-1 | TGCAGCGTTGAAGATCTCGATCCAGGGGCGAGGGAGACCCAGTACTTC | CSVEDLDPGARETQYF
NA | TRBJ2-7 | TRBD1 | TRBV27 | TGTGCCAGCAGTTATGGACAGGGTCTCTACGAGCAGTACTTC | CASSYGQGLYEQYF
NA | TRBJ1-5 | NA | TRBV6-5 | TGTGCCAGCAGTTACGACGCAGGCTATCAGCCCCAGCATTTT | CASSYDAGYQPQHF
NA | TRBJ2-1 | NA | TRBV5-6 | TGTGCCAGCAGCTTGGCGGGAACCTACAATGAGCAGTTCTTC | CASSLAGTYNEQFF
NA | TRBJ1-1 | NA | TRBV5-8 | TGTGCCAGCAGCTTTAGTATGAACACTGAAGCTTTCTTT | CASSFSMNTEAFF
NA | TRBJ1-1 | NA | TRBV6-1 | TGTGCCAGCAGTGAAGGTCCGGGGACTCCCCGGGGACCGAACACTGAAGCTTTCTTT | CASSEGPGTPRGPNTEAFF
NA | TRBJ1-1 | TRBD1 | TRBV4-1 | TGCGCCAGCAGCCAAGGACAGGGGAACACTGAAGCTTTCTTT | CASSQGQGNTEAFF
few | TRBJ2-1 | NA | TRBV5-1 | TGCGCCAGCAGCTTGGGTGGAGGGAGTTCCCGGGGATTCTTC | CASSLGGGSSRGFF
NA | TRBJ2-2 | TRBD1 | TRBV10-3 | TGTGCCATCAGTGAGACGGCCGGGACAGGAGGGGTCGGGGAGCTGTTTTTT | CAISETAGTGGVGELFF
NA | TRBJ2-1 | NA | TRBV2 | TGTGCCAGCACCCCGACGGGTGGAAAGTTCTTC | CASTPTGGKFF
NA | TRBJ2-3 | TRBD2 | TRBV11-3 | TGTGCCAGCAGCTTAGGGTCTAGCGGGAGGAACACAGATACGCAGTATTTT | CASSLGSSGRNTDTQYF
NA | TRBJ2-3 | NA | TRBV21-1 | TGTGCCAGCAGCAGACCGGGACAGGGGGCAACAGATACGCAGTATTTT | CASSRPGQGATDTQYF
NA | TRBJ2-1 | TRBD2 | TRBV28 | TGTGCCAGCAGTTTAAGTCGTTGGAGCGGGAGAGAGAATGAGCAGTTCTTC | CASSLSRWSGRENEQFF
NA | TRBJ1-1 | NA | TRBV7-9 | TGTGCCAGCAGCCGTTCAAACCTTGGGTCGGGGGAGACTGAAGCTTTCTTT | CASSRSNLGSGETEAFF
NA | TRBJ2-7 | TRBD1 | TRBV5-1 | TGCGCCAGCAGCCCACGACAGGGGGAATACGAGCAGTACTTC | CASSPRQGEYEQYF
NA | TRBJ1-5 | NA | TRBV2 | TGTGCCAGCAGTGAATCAGTAGCAACGCCCCAGCATTTT | CASSESVATPQHF
NA | TRBJ1-5 | NA | TRBV12-5 | TGTGCTAGTGCCCTGGGGGCTGGGGACCTCAAATCAAGCAATCAGCCCCAGCATTTT | CASALGAGDLKSSNQPQHF
once | TRBJ2-5 | NA | TRBV29-1 | TGCAGCGTTGAAGACCCTCCTGAGGGCCTTAGAGAGACCCAGTACTTC | CSVEDPPEGLRETQYF
NA | TRBJ1-2 | NA | TRBV5-5 | TGTGCCAGCAGCTTGAGGAGGGGTGACTATGGCTACACCTTC | CASSLRRGDYGYTF
NA | TRBJ2-5 | TRBD2 | TRBV7-3 | TGTGCCAGCAGCTCCCGAGCGGGAGAAGAGACCCAGTACTTC | CASSSRAGEETQYF
once | TRBJ1-2 | TRBD1 | TRBV27 | TGTGCCAGCAGTAGATCGGGACAGGGGGCCTATGGCTACACCTTC | CASSRSGQGAYGYTF
NA | TRBJ1-1 | TRBD1 | TRBV5-1 | TGCGCCAGCAGCGGGGACAGGGACACTGAAGCTTTCTTT | CASSGDRDTEAFF
NA | TRBJ2-2 | NA | TRBV4-2 | TGTGCCAGCAGACGGGACTTGAACACCGGGGAGCTGTTTTTT | CASRRDLNTGELFF
NA | TRBJ2-7 | TRBD2 | TRBV6-5 | TGTGCCAGCAGTTCGGGGGGGCCACTAGATGAGCAGTACTTC | CASSSGGPLDEQYF
NA | TRBJ2-7 | TRBD1 | TRBV10-3 | TGTGCCATCAGTTCCGGGACAGTGAGCTCCTACGAGCAGTACTTC | CAISSGTVSSYEQYF
NA | TRBJ2-1 | TRBD2 | TRBV19 | TGTGCCAGTAGTTCCCAACTAGCGGGAGGCTACAATGAGCAGTTCTTC | CASSSQLAGGYNEQFF
NA | TRBJ1-1 | TRBD1 | TRBV18 | TGTGCCAGCTCACCTGTACTGGGACAGGGGGCAGGTGAAGCTTTCTTT | CASSPVLGQGAGEAFF
NA | TRBJ2-7 | TRBD2 | TRBV5-1 | TGCGCCAGCAGCTTAGGGGCGGGAGGGCCGGAAGAGCAGTACTTC | CASSLGAGGPEEQYF
NA | TRBJ1-1 | NA | TRBV7-9 | TGTGCCAGCAGCTTATGGGGAGGTGGAACTCACACTGAAGCTTTCTTT | CASSLWGGGTHTEAFF
NA | TRBJ2-4 | NA | TRBV27 | TGTGCCAGCAGTTTGACAAGCTCCGCCAAAAACATTCAGTACTTC | CASSLTSSAKNIQYF
NA | TRBJ2-7 | TRBD2 | TRBV6-5 | TGTGCCAGCAGTTACTCGGCTAGCGGGAGGGTCCACGAGCAGTACTTC | CASSYSASGRVHEQYF
NA | TRBJ2-1 | NA | TRBV7-9 | TGTGCCAGCAGCTCCGGGACTTCGAGCTCCTACAATGAGCAGTTCTTC | CASSSGTSSSYNEQFF
NA | TRBJ2-1 | TRBD2 | TRBV5-4 | TGTGCCAGCACAGGGACTAGCGGAGAGGAGTCCTACAATGAGCAGTTCTTC | CASTGTSGEESYNEQFF
once | TRBJ2-7 | NA | TRBV12-5 | TGTGCTAGTGGTCCGGTAGTCTACGAGCAGTACTTC | CASGPVVYEQYF
NA | TRBJ2-5 | TRBD2 | TRBV29-1 | TGCAGCGCCCCGCTGGGACTAGGGTTAAGGGAGACCCAGTACTTC | CSAPLGLGLRETQYF
NA | TRBJ2-2 | TRBD2 | TRBV10-1 | TGCGCCAGCAGTGAGCCTGCGGGAGGCACCGGGGAGCTGTTTTTT | CASSEPAGGTGELFF
NA | TRBJ2-3 | NA | TRBV7-9 | TGTGCCAGCAGCTTAGCGGGCCTTAGCACAGATACGCAGTATTTT | CASSLAGLSTDTQYF
many | TRBJ2-3 | TRBD1 | TRBV6-6 | TGTGCCAGCAGTTTAGGACAGGGCACAGATACGCAGTATTTT | CASSLGQGTDTQYF
once | TRBJ1-2 | NA | TRBV6-6 | TGTGCCAGTGACTCTGACGGGGGAGGAGGCTACACCTTC | CASDSDGGGGYTF
once | TRBJ1-4 | TRBD1 | TRBV11-2 | TGTGCCAGCAGCCCGGGGACAGTTGCTAATGAAAAACTGTTTTTT | CASSPGTVANEKLFF
NA | TRBJ2-7 | TRBD1 | TRBV24-1 | TGTGCCACCATAACGGGACAGGTTATCATCTCCTACGAGCAGTACTTC | CATITGQVIISYEQYF
few | TRBJ2-5 | TRBD2 | TRBV5-1 | TGCGCCAGCAGACTAGCGGGAAAAGAGACCCAGTACTTC | CASRLAGKETQYF
few | TRBJ2-2 | NA | TRBV7-8 | TGTGCCAGCAGCCCGTTACCGGGAGCGGTTACCGGGGAGCTGTTTTTT | CASSPLPGAVTGELFF